Below are 3 T cell receptor beta chains sequenced from a single sample in a study of cytomegalovirus exposure and HLA in healthy donors. 60 Vbeta and 13 Jbeta primers were used in PCR. Sequencing was performed with immunoSEQ multiplex PCR; in TCRdb, only in-frame clones are kept and a portion is missing. The table includes about 90,000 clones, just over 75% detected once. The sample consisted of PBMCs. These receptors were taken from a young man in good health and CMV-seronegative.

This clone occurred a few times. The chain couples TRBV4-1 to TRBJ1-1, with D tentatively TRBD1 (5 bases). Looked up from germline, CDR1 is MGHRA and CDR2 is YSYEKL. The CDR3 is 18 amino acids. V was clipped by 4 bases and J by 2 bases, with 23 bases between them. CDR3 nucleotides: TGCGCCAGCAGCCCCACGGACATGGGACTTAAGAGTAACACTGAAGCTTTCTTT. Translated: CASSPTDMGLKSNTEAFF.

V usage is TRBV9 and J usage is TRBJ1-2; TRBD1 matches at 9 bases. Germline lookup yields CDR1 SGDLS and CDR2 YYNGEE. This CDR3 has 15 residues. With V trimmed by 0 bases and J by 3 bases, 3 bases remained unmatched. CDR3 DNA: TGTGCCAGCAGCGTAGAGGACAGGGGACACTATGGCTACACCTTC. This translates into CASSVEDRGHYGYTF.

The chain links TRBV7-2 to TRBJ2-1, with no clear D. Trimming pared 1 base from V and 10 bases from J, leaving 5 bases between. In germline, CDR1 is SGHTA, CDR2 FQGNSA. This CDR3 has 11 residues. The CDR3 protein is CASSLVVEQFF. In DNA form, the CDR3 reads TGTGCCAGCAGCTTAGTAGTGGAGCAGTTCTTC. Looking up the rest from reference TRBV7-2 and TRBJ2-1 gives the full variable domain: GAGVSQSPSNKVTEKGKDVELRCDPISGHTALYWYRQSLGQGLEFLIYFQGNSAPDKSGLPSDRFSAERTGGSVSTLTIQRTQQEDSAVYLCASSLVVEQFFGPGTRLTVL.